Presented here are 20 T cell receptor beta chains from one specimen sequenced in a study of T-cell memory formation after mild COVID-19. One entry per CDR3 protein, called by TCRdb with MiXCR from the 5' RACE reads. In the table there are 580,000 or so distinct CDR3 sequences, approximately 15% of which are singletons. Sequenced material: PBMCs or a T cell subset sorted from them (not recorded which). The source is an adult woman who had mild COVID-19 (a few samples of this study predate the infection). Cell type and time point are not known.

J is TRBJ1-2 and V is TRBV7-9, with D perhaps TRBD1 (6 bases). CDR1 and CDR2 (germline): SEHNR, FQNEAQ (reference sequence). The CDR3 consists of 14 residues. Trimming pared 5 bases from V and 4 bases from J, leaving 14 bases between. This chain's CDR3 is CASSPAGEAYGYTF. CDR3 sequence (DNA): TGTGCCAGCAGCCCGGCAGGGGAAGCCTATGGCTACACCTTC.

The V call is TRBV3-1, the J call TRBJ2-6, with D uncertain. Trimming took off 6 bases at V and 0 bases at J, with 9 bases between the two ends. Looked up from germline, CDR1 is LGHDT and CDR2 is YNNKEL (reference sequence). This CDR3 is built from 15 residues. CDR3 protein: CASSPHGSGANVLTF. The CDR3 bases are TGTGCCAGCAGTCCCCACGGCTCTGGGGCCAACGTCCTGACTTTC. Variable domain in full (rest from reference TRBV3-1 and TRBJ2-6): DTAVSQTPKYLVTQMGNDKSIKCEQNLGHDTMYWYKQDSKKFLKIMFSYNNKELIINETVPNRFSPKSPDKAHLNLHINSLELGDSAVYFCASSPHGSGANVLTFGAGSRLTVL.

This clonotype was found a few times. V gene TRBV9 combines with J gene TRBJ2-1, with D possibly being TRBD1 or TRBD2 (5 bases each). The length of the CDR3 is 15 residues. Germline CDR1 SGDLS, CDR2 YYNGEE. Between the trimmed V and J ends, which lost 2 bases and 6 bases, there was a span of 15 bases. The CDR3 region has the DNA TGTGCCAGCAGCGTTTGGGGGAGTGAGAGCAATGAGCAGTTCTTC. This gives the protein CASSVWGSESNEQFF. The variable domain in full, with the rest retrieved from reference TRBV9 and TRBJ2-1, is DSGVTQTPKHLITATGQRVTLRCSPRSGDLSVYWYQQSLDQGLQFLIQYYNGEERAKGNILERFSAQQFPDLHSELNLSSLELGDSALYFCASSVWGSESNEQFFGPGTRLTVL.

This clonotype was observed many times. CDR3 amino acids: CSARDLGVEQFF. The CDR3, as DNA: TGCAGTGCTAGAGATCTGGGCGTTGAGCAGTTCTTC. This chain uses TRBV20-1 with TRBJ2-1; no clear D. Trimming shortened V by 0 bases and J by 9 bases, and 9 bases separated the two germline ends. The CDR3 extends over 12 amino acids. CDR1 and CDR2 (germline): DFQATT, SNEGSKA (reference sequence).

The V call is TRBV4-1, the J call TRBJ1-6; a weak D match, TRBD1 (6 bases). CDR3 size: 17 residues. Between the trimmed V and J ends, which lost 0 bases and 6 bases, there was a span of 15 bases. CDR1 and CDR2 from the germline V gene are MGHRA and YSYEKL. CDR3 in DNA: TGCGCCAGCAGCCAAGAATCAGGGGCGCAGGGTAATTCACCCCTCCACTTT. It is translated as CASSQESGAQGNSPLHF.

This clonotype was counted between two and nine times. V usage is TRBV7-6 and J usage is TRBJ2-7, with 9 bases aligning to TRBD1. The CDR3 is 15 residues long. Germline CDR1 and CDR2: SGHVS and FNYEAQ. J was trimmed by 3 bases and V by 5 bases; bases with no gene match: 8. The CDR3 spells CASSGLTGGIYEQYF. The CDR3 region has the DNA TGTGCCAGCAGCGGCCTGACAGGGGGGATCTACGAGCAGTACTTC.

The J gene is TRBJ2-3, the V gene TRBV7-9; 7 nucleotides agree with TRBD1. This CDR3 is 16 amino acids long. The trim removed 4 bases at V and 2 bases at J, leaving 9 bases unmatched. Looked up from germline, CDR1 is SEHNR and CDR2 is FQNEAQ (reference sequence). The CDR3 reads CASSSSSGTDTDTQYF. CDR3 DNA: TGTGCCAGCAGCTCCAGCTCCGGGACAGACACAGATACGCAGTATTTT.

This clonotype was seen more than once but under ten times. This chain joins TRBV5-1 and TRBJ2-1; the D gene is possibly TRBD2 (6 bases). The CDR3 has 14 residues. V lost 3 bases to trimming and J lost 12 bases, with 19 bases between them. From germline, CDR1 is SGHRS and CDR2 YFSETQ. The CDR3: CASSYRDSPFGQFF. The DNA for the CDR3 is TGCGCCAGCAGCTACCGGGACTCACCTTTCGGGCAGTTCTTC.

This chain links TRBV7-3 with TRBJ2-1, with 8 bases lining up with TRBD2. The junction had 18 bases not matched to a gene; V was cut back by 2 bases and J by 0 bases. The CDR3 has 21 residues. Germline-derived CDR1 and CDR2 are SGHTA and FQGTGA. As DNA, the CDR3 is TGTGCCAGCAGCTTATTGGGTGCTGCGATGGCGGGAGGCAACTCCTACAATGAGCAGTTCTTC. As protein: CASSLLGAAMAGGNSYNEQFF.

The rearrangement joins TRBV5-1 to TRBJ2-1, with 12 bases lining up with TRBD1. Unmatched junction bases numbered 0, after V lost 3 bases and J lost 2 bases. The CDR3 contains 15 residues. Germline V lookup: CDR1 SGHRS, CDR2 YFSETQ. The CDR3: CASSWDRGPYNEQFF. The DNA for the CDR3 is TGCGCCAGCAGCTGGGACAGGGGGCCCTACAATGAGCAGTTCTTC.

The chain has TRBV2 and TRBJ1-5; no definite D call. Trimming removed 4 bases at V and 3 bases at J, with 10 bases between. This CDR3 comprises 14 residues. The V gene's germline CDR1 is SNHLY and CDR2 FYNNEI. CDR3 sequence reads: CASSGSSPNQPQHF. In DNA, the CDR3 is TGTGCCAGCAGTGGTTCCAGCCCCAATCAGCCCCAGCATTTT.

The rearrangement links TRBV6-6 to TRBJ2-5, with D possibly being TRBD2 (5 bases). The CDR3 has 15 amino acids. The V gene's germline CDR1 is MNHNY and CDR2 SVGAGI (reference sequence). Trimming took off 6 bases at V and 1 base at J, with 15 bases between the two ends. This chain's CDR3 is CASSSFRGGQETQYF. The CDR3 DNA sequence: TGTGCCAGCAGCTCTTTCCGGGGTGGCCAAGAGACCCAGTACTTC.

This clonotype has only a few counts. This sequence joins TRBV20-1 and TRBJ2-4; 7 bases line up with TRBD1. This CDR3 is 14 amino acids long. CDR1 and CDR2 (germline): DFQATT, SNEGSKA (reference sequence). The V gene end was trimmed by 6 bases and the J gene end by 0 bases; junction bases not matched to a gene: 5. The CDR3 sequence is CSARDRLAKNIQYF. In nucleotides, the CDR3 is TGCAGTGCACGGGACAGATTAGCCAAAAACATTCAGTACTTC.

The chain employs TRBV5-5 and TRBJ2-2; 11 bases are shared with TRBD2. V lost 4 bases, J lost 8 bases, and 10 bases stayed unmatched. The CDR3 contains 16 residues. Germline V lookup: CDR1 SGHKS, CDR2 YYEKEE (reference sequence). CDR3 sequence reads: CASSLFSGGATGELFF. DNA for the CDR3: TGTGCCAGCAGCCTGTTTAGCGGGGGGGCCACTGGGGAGCTGTTTTTT.

The V and J genes are TRBV4-1 and TRBJ2-1; D tentatively reads TRBD1 or TRBD2 (6 bases each). The CDR3 is 15 amino acids. V lost 1 base to trimming and J lost 8 bases, with 15 bases between them. Per germline, CDR1 MGHRA and CDR2 YSYEKL. The CDR3 spells CASSQGTGGLDEQFF. CDR3 nucleotides: TGCGCCAGCAGCCAAGGGACCGGGGGCCTGGATGAGCAGTTCTTC.

J is TRBJ1-2 and V is TRBV15, with D uncertain. The CDR3 loop spans 16 amino acids. The germline CDR1 and CDR2 sequences are LNHNV and YYDKDF (reference sequence). The V end was cut by 0 bases, the J end by 3 bases, with 14 bases between. Here the CDR3 reads CATSRDRGPRDYGYTF. In DNA form, the CDR3 reads TGTGCCACCAGCAGAGATAGAGGACCTAGGGACTATGGCTACACCTTC. The full variable domain, completed using reference TRBV15 and TRBJ1-2, is DAMVIQNPRYQVTQFGKPVTLSCSQTLNHNVMYWYQQKSSQAPKLLFHYYDKDFNNEADTPDNFQSRRPNTSFCFLDIRSPGLGDTAMYLCATSRDRGPRDYGYTFGSGTRLTVV.

This chain connects TRBV6-5 to TRBJ1-4; the match to TRBD1 covers 10 bases. V lost 5 bases, J lost 5 bases, and 11 bases stayed unmatched. CDR1 is MNHEY, CDR2 SVGAGI, per germline. This CDR3 is 17 amino acids long. The CDR3, as DNA: TGTGCCAGCAGTAGTTATCCCCGGGACAGGGGAAATGAAAAACTGTTTTTT. Its translation is CASSSYPRDRGNEKLFF.

This clonotype was picked up a small number of times. This sequence joins TRBV9 and TRBJ2-2; 8 bases are shared with TRBD2. This CDR3 spans 15 amino acids. The V segment lost 0 bases and the J segment 4 bases; nucleotides outside the gene matches: 2. Germline V gene lookup returns CDR1 SGDLS and CDR2 YYNGEE. The CDR3 loop reads CASSVVSGSTGELFF. CDR3 DNA sequence: TGTGCCAGCAGCGTAGTCAGCGGGAGCACCGGGGAGCTGTTTTTT.

CDR3: CASSVGSRNTEAFF. Here the CDR3 DNA reads TGTGCCAGCAGCGTAGGGTCCAGGAACACTGAAGCTTTCTTT. The rearrangement uses TRBV9 and TRBJ1-1; D is unresolved. Trimming left V 0 bases short and J 1 base short, with 7 bases between. The CDR3 covers 14 residues. Looked up from germline, CDR1 is SGDLS and CDR2 is YYNGEE.

This clonotype was seen ten or more times. The V call is TRBV15, the J call TRBJ2-5; TRBD2 matches at 8 bases. The ends lost 4 bases at V and 3 bases at J; junction bases unmatched: 4. Germline lookup yields CDR1 LNHNV and CDR2 YYDKDF (reference sequence). This CDR3 is built from 14 residues. The chain's CDR3 is CATSTRAGEETQYF. The CDR3 DNA follows: TGTGCCACCAGCACACGAGCGGGAGAAGAGACCCAGTACTTC.